The 29 T cell receptor beta chains below come from one sample, sequenced in a study of tumor-infiltrating lymphocytes in oesophageal squamous cell carcinoma. TCRdb used MiXCR to reprocess the PCR reads, holding one entry per CDR3 protein. Of approximately 12,000 distinct CDR3 sequences listed, approximately 60% are singletons. The sample was esophageal tumor tissue. These receptor sequences come from a male donor with esophageal squamous cell carcinoma.

The chain is built from TRBV7-6 and TRBJ2-1; 15 positions agree with TRBD2. The J call may be incorrect, as the DNA end agrees better with TRBJ2-5. The germline V gene has CDR1 SGHVS and CDR2 FNYEAQ. The CDR3 is 16 amino acids. As DNA, the CDR3 is TGTGCCAGCAGCTGGACTAGCGGGGGGGATCGAGAGACCCAGTACTTC. It translates to CASSWTSGGDRETQYF.

This clonotype was found many times. The chain links TRBV10-1 to TRBJ1-1; D gene ambiguous. Germline V gene data show CDR1 as WNHNN and CDR2 as SYGVQD (reference sequence). Trimming left V 4 bases short and J 3 bases short, with 9 bases between. The CDR3 extends over 13 amino acids. CDR3 residues: CASSAGLYTEAFF. CDR3 bases: TGCGCCAGCAGTGCGGGGTTGTACACTGAAGCTTTCTTT.

This chain connects TRBV19 to TRBJ2-1; D is ambiguous. With the DNA end fitting TRBJ2-7 better, the J assignment may be wrong. The CDR3 has 11 residues. The germline V gene encodes CDR1 LNHDA and CDR2 SQIVND (reference sequence). CDR3 residues: CASTGSAEQYF. Here the CDR3 DNA reads TGTGCCAGTACTGGGTCGGCTGAGCAGTACTTC.

The CDR3 sequence: CASSQESGTSGIDEQFF. CDR3 bases: TGCGCCAGCAGCCAAGAGTCAGGGACTAGCGGGATAGATGAGCAGTTCTTC. The chain uses TRBV4-1 and TRBJ2-5; the match to TRBD2 covers 13 bases. The last part of the DNA fits TRBJ2-1 better; the J call may be wrong. Germline values: CDR1 MGHRA, CDR2 YSYEKL. The CDR3 runs to 17 residues.

This sequence joins TRBV12-3 or TRBV12-4 and TRBJ2-3; a weak D match, TRBD1 (5 bases). The J call is in doubt because the DNA end fits TRBJ1-1 better. The CDR3 sequence is 14 residues long. CDR3 protein: CASSLGDSSNEAFF. The CDR3 DNA reads as TGTGCCAGCAGTTTGGGAGACAGCTCTAACGAAGCTTTCTTT.

The chain carries TRBV7-8 and TRBJ1-4; D is undetermined. Trimming removed 5 bases at V and 4 bases at J, with 17 bases between. The CDR3 length is 16 residues. Looked up from germline, CDR1 is SGHVS and CDR2 is FQNEAQ. This CDR3 is CASSPPRFGINEKLFF. CDR3 coding DNA: TGTGCCAGCAGCCCGCCTCGTTTCGGGATTAATGAAAAACTGTTTTTT.

In this sample, this clonotype turned up many times. A much bigger clone sits one base away, suggesting this may be a read error. This sequence joins TRBV6-1 and TRBJ2-1; D gene uncertain. The J call is in doubt because the DNA end fits TRBJ2-7 better. Germline V gene data show CDR1 as MNHNS and CDR2 as SASEGT. The CDR3 totals 14 residues. CDR3 DNA: TGTGCCACAACACTGGCCAGCTCCTACAATGAGCAGTACTTC. Amino acid sequence: CATTLASSYNEQYF.

This chain joins TRBV5-5 and TRBJ1-4; a possible D gene is TRBD1 (5 bases). CDR3 length: 17 residues. Germline V lookup: CDR1 SGHKS, CDR2 YYEKEE (reference sequence). Trimming took 2 bases from V and 5 from J, leaving 19 bases between them. In nucleotides, the CDR3 is TGTGCCAGCAGCTTTGGGCAGGGCGGTTTGTGGAATGAAAAACTGTTTTTT. Encoded protein: CASSFGQGGLWNEKLFF.

The chain combines TRBV7-6 with TRBJ2-5; D call uncertain. Gene TRBJ2-1 matches the end of the DNA better, so the J call may be wrong. This CDR3 comprises 12 residues. Germline lookup yields CDR1 SGHVS and CDR2 FNYEAQ. The CDR3 bases are TGTGCCAGCAGCTCCCGAACGGGTGAGCAGTTCTTC. Residues: CASSSRTGEQFF.

This clonotype came up many times. This rearrangement joins TRBV12-2 to TRBJ2-3; the table's D call, TRBD2, has no DNA check behind it. TRBV12-2 constitutes a pseudogene. There are 21 residues in the CDR3. The DNA of the CDR3 is TGTGCAAGTCGCTTTCAGCGGTCGAGGAGAAGACTGACTAGGATGACAGATACGCAGTATTTT. Protein sequence: CASRFQRSRRRLTRMTDTQYF.

This chain joins TRBV7-6 and TRBJ2-6, with D possibly TRBD2 on 7 matching bases. The CDR3 extends over 17 amino acids. V shed 1 base and J shed 4 bases, with 14 bases lying between them. CDR1 SGHVS and CDR2 FNYEAQ come from the germline V gene. CDR3: CASSLGLGGAGANVLTF. CDR3 bases: TGTGCCAGCAGCTTAGGTTTAGGGGGGGCCGGGGCCAACGTCCTGACTTTC.

This clonotype showed up many times. V gene TRBV4-2 combines with J gene TRBJ2-5; 13 positions agree with TRBD2. This CDR3 is 16 amino acids long. Unmatched junction bases numbered 2, after V lost 1 base and J lost 3 bases. CDR1 and CDR2 from the germline V gene are LGHNA and YNFKEQ. CDR3 nucleotides: TGTGCCAGCAGCCAAGCACTAGCGGGAGGGGAAGAGACCCAGTACTTC. Translated: CASSQALAGGEETQYF.

The rearrangement joins TRBV7-6 to TRBJ2-1, with TRBD1 matching over 7 bases. The trim removed 3 bases at V and 1 base at J, leaving 9 bases unmatched. The CDR3 has 17 amino acids. Germline-derived CDR1 and CDR2 are SGHVS and FNYEAQ. CDR3 sequence reads: CASSFGRQGFSYNEQFF. DNA for the CDR3: TGTGCCAGCAGCTTCGGTCGACAGGGATTTTCCTACAATGAGCAGTTCTTC.

This clonotype was counted ten times or more. This chain uses TRBV12-3 or TRBV12-4 with TRBJ2-2; TRBD1 might be the D (6 bases). CDR3 length equals 14 residues. Trimming cost V 2 bases and J 5 bases, with 9 bases left between them. CDR3 in DNA: TGTGCCAGCAGTTTACAGGGGAAGACCGGGGAGCTGTTTTTT. Translating gives CASSLQGKTGELFF.

CDR3 DNA: TGTGCCAGCAGCTTAGACTCTGGGGTCGGCTACACCTTC. Translated, it gives CASSLDSGVGYTF. The rearrangement joins TRBV11-1 to TRBJ1-2, with D hard to call. V was pared by 1 base and J by 8 bases, with 11 bases between. This CDR3 is 13 amino acids long. Per the germline V gene, CDR1 is SGHAT and CDR2 is FQDESV (reference sequence).

Points on this clonotype: An end of the junction does not agree with germline; a read error may underlie this. V is TRBV5-4 and J is TRBJ2-1; 16 bases align to TRBD2. Germline CDR1 reads SGHNT; CDR2 reads YYREEE (reference sequence). There are 15 residues in the CDR3. The CDR3 loop reads CASRGTSGRGGEQFF. The CDR3, as DNA: TGCGCCAGCAGGGGGACTAGCGGGAGGGGGGGTGAGCAGTTCTTC.

This clonotype was seen many times. The chain joins TRBV7-6 to TRBJ2-7, with D unclear. Trimming took 5 bases from V and 6 from J, leaving 8 bases between them. The CDR3 consists of 11 residues. Germline CDR1 reads SGHVS; CDR2 reads FNYEAQ. CDR3 residues: CASSPGGEQYF. The CDR3, as DNA: TGTGCCAGCAGCCCCGGTGGCGAGCAGTACTTC.

This sequence joins TRBV7-8 and TRBJ2-1, with D possibly matching TRBD2 (5 bases). V was shortened by 1 base and J by 1 base, with 11 bases between the two germline ends. The CDR3 is 16 residues long. Germline lookup yields CDR1 SGHVS and CDR2 FQNEAQ. The CDR3 spells CASSLVPSPSYNEQFF. For the CDR3, the DNA is TGTGCCAGCAGCTTAGTGCCTAGCCCTTCCTACAATGAGCAGTTCTTC.

This clonotype occurred once. The chain recombines TRBV7-2 with TRBJ2-3; 8 bases are a match to TRBD2. The ends lost 5 bases at V and 2 bases at J; junction bases unmatched: 12. CDR1 is SGHTA and CDR2 is FQGNSA in the germline V gene. The CDR3 is 17 residues long. The CDR3 is CASSRRGLAISTDTQYF. The CDR3 DNA follows: TGTGCCAGCAGCAGACGTGGACTAGCAATTTCCACAGATACGCAGTATTTT. Filled out from reference TRBV7-2 and TRBJ2-3, the complete variable domain reads GAGVSQSPSNKVTEKGKDVELRCDPISGHTALYWYRQSLGQGLEFLIYFQGNSAPDKSGLPSDRFSAERTGGSVSTLTIQRTQQEDSAVYLCASSRRGLAISTDTQYFGPGTRLTVL.

Within the sample, this clonotype is hyperexpanded (1% or more). This chain connects TRBV7-8 to TRBJ2-7; tentative D call: TRBD1 (5 bases). V lost 6 bases to trimming and J lost 2 bases, with 8 bases between them. The CDR3 runs 12 residues. The germline V gene encodes CDR1 SGHVS and CDR2 FQNEAQ. The CDR3 loop reads CASRTGPYEQYF. CDR3 DNA sequence: TGTGCCAGCAGAACAGGACCCTACGAGCAGTACTTC.

The V gene is TRBV11-2, the J gene TRBJ2-3; D remains ambiguous. The J call is uncertain, as TRBJ2-5 better fits the DNA end. The length of the CDR3 is 12 residues. In germline, CDR1 is SGHAT, CDR2 FQNNGV. CDR3 region: CASSLDAETQYF. The CDR3, as DNA: TGTGCCAGCAGCTTAGACGCAGAGACCCAGTACTTC.

In its sample, this clonotype was seen many times. The chain links TRBV6-1 to TRBJ2-7, with 9 positions matching TRBD2. Germline trimming cut 0 bases from V and 3 bases from J; bases unmatched to any gene: 6. CDR1 MNHNS and CDR2 SASEGT come from the germline V gene. The CDR3 has 16 amino acids. The CDR3 reads CASSEAYRTSVYEQYF. In DNA form, the CDR3 reads TGTGCCAGCAGTGAAGCTTACCGGACTAGCGTCTACGAGCAGTACTTC.

In regard to this clonotype: One end of the junction does not line up with germline, which may come from a read error. The J gene is TRBJ2-5, the V gene TRBV7-6; possibly TRBD2 for D (7 bases). CDR1 is SGHVS and CDR2 is FNYEAQ in the germline V gene. The CDR3 length is 14 residues. DNA of the CDR3: TGTGCTAGCAGCTTGGGGGGGGGGGCAGAGACCCAGTACTTC. Amino acid sequence: CASSLGGGAETQYF.

The gene calls are TRBV7-6 and TRBJ2-3; 10 bases agree with TRBD2. The closer fit of TRBJ2-1 to the DNA end suggests the J call may be wrong. This CDR3 spans 17 amino acids. Germline V CDR1 and CDR2: SGHVS, FNYEAQ. CDR3 in amino acids: CASSLARVAGGGNEQFF. CDR3 nucleotides: TGTGCCAGCAGCTTAGCAAGGGTAGCGGGAGGTGGCAATGAGCAGTTCTTC.

The CDR3 nucleotides read TGTGCCAGCTCTCACCCATTTCATGAGCAGTTCTTC. Its protein product is CASSHPFHEQFF. The V gene is TRBV7-2, the J gene TRBJ2-7; D uncertain. The J call may not be correct, given that the DNA end is closer to TRBJ2-1. Germline V gene lookup returns CDR1 SGHTA and CDR2 FQGNSA. This CDR3 is built from 12 residues.

This clonotype was recorded once. This chain connects TRBV10-1 to TRBJ1-1; D not certain. Germline assignment: CDR1 WNHNN and CDR2 SYGVQD (reference sequence). V shed 2 bases and J shed 0 bases, with 7 bases lying between them. There are 14 residues in the CDR3. The chain's CDR3 is CASSEAGLNTEAFF. DNA of the CDR3: TGCGCCAGCAGTGAGGCTGGACTGAACACTGAAGCTTTCTTT.

This clonotype showed up just a few times. This chain links TRBV3-1 with TRBJ2-3, with a possible D match to TRBD1 (5 bases). The tail of the sequence fits TRBJ2-4 better, so the J call may be wrong. The germline gives CDR1 LGHDT, CDR2 YNNKEL (reference sequence). This CDR3 is 13 amino acids long. Written as DNA, the CDR3 is TGTGCCAGCAGCTATCAGGACACTGGGTTTCAGTACTTC. This translates into CASSYQDTGFQYF.

This clonotype has just one count. The rearrangement links TRBV7-2 to TRBJ2-5; weak D call: TRBD2 (6 bases). The J call could be wrong; TRBJ2-7 is a better fit for the DNA end. The CDR3 is 13 amino acids. Germline V gene sequence: CDR1 SGHTA, CDR2 FQGNSA. The CDR3 reads CASSRLGGDEQYF. The DNA of the CDR3 is TGTGCCAGCAGTCGACTAGGCGGGGACGAGCAGTACTTC.

This clonotype is a singleton in its sample. The chain is built from TRBV6-6 and TRBJ2-7; TRBD1 might be the D (5 bases). The CDR3 length is 11 residues. In germline, CDR1 is MNHNY, CDR2 SVGAGI (reference sequence). The V end lost 2 bases, the J end lost 6 bases, and 5 bases lay between the germline ends. The CDR3 region is CASSYRGEQYF. As DNA, the CDR3 is TGTGCCAGCAGTTACAGGGGCGAGCAGTACTTC.